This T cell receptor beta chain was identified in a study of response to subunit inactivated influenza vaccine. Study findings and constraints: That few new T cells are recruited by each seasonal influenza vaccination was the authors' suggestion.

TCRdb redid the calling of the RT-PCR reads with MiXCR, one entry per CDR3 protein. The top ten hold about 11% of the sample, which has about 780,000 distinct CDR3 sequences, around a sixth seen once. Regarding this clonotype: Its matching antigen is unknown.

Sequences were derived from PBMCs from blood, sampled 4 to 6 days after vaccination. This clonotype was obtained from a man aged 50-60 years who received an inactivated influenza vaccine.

CDR3 in DNA: TGTGCCAGCAGCCCCTTAGGAGGGGTTGGCTACACCTTC. It codes for CASSPLGGVGYTF. The chain couples TRBV7-9 to TRBJ1-2; tentatively, D is TRBD1 (5 bases). This CDR3 comprises 13 residues. Germline loops: CDR1 SEHNR, CDR2 FQNEAQ (reference sequence). V was clipped by 5 bases and J by 7 bases, with 14 bases between them.